These 30 T cell receptor beta chains were all obtained from the same sample, sequenced in a study of T cell repertoires in ileal Crohn's disease (dated by TCRdb to about 2019). The time point label on this specimen signifies: neoterminal ileum biopsy at postoperative endoscopy, about 6 months after surgery. Library generation was performed with the immunoSEQ multiplex PCR assay. TCRdb retrieved this table from immuneACCESS and kept in-frame rearrangements only. Not all clones are present; in checked studies, unresolved V genes account for under half, and no reason is known for the remainder. The sample data list around 7,800 clones, and 55% to 85% of these were observed just once. The ten largest make up approximately 10% of the sample. The sample taken for sequencing was ileal tissue. The receptor set was obtained from an adult with Crohn's disease.

V and J are TRBV7-9 and TRBJ2-3, with TRBD1 identical over 12 bases. The CDR3 extends over 16 amino acids. The V gene's germline CDR1 is SEHNR and CDR2 FQNEAQ (reference sequence). J lost 4 bases, V lost 5 bases, and 7 bases had no gene match. The CDR3 here is CASSARDRGLSDTQYF. In DNA form, the CDR3 reads TGTGCCAGCAGCGCCCGGGACAGGGGGCTCTCAGATACGCAGTATTTT.

The V gene is TRBV7-3, the J gene TRBJ2-4; 14 bases are a match to TRBD2. The CDR3 totals 21 residues. Germline CDR1 reads SGHTA; CDR2 reads FQGTGA. Germline trimming cut 0 bases from V and 1 base from J; bases unmatched to any gene: 11. For the CDR3, the DNA is TGTGCCAGCAGCTTAACGAGGGCGGGACTAGCGGGAGAAGGCGCCAAAAACATTCAGTACTTC. It is translated as CASSLTRAGLAGEGAKNIQYF.

V usage is TRBV9 and J usage is TRBJ2-2; 13 positions agree with TRBD2. V lost 4 bases, J lost 5 bases, and 2 bases stayed unmatched. The CDR3 consists of 15 residues. CDR1 and CDR2 (germline): SGDLS, YYNGEE. The DNA of the CDR3 is TGTGCCAGCAGCAGGACTAGCGGGAGTACCGGGGAGCTGTTTTTT. Translated, it gives CASSRTSGSTGELFF.

This clone appeared a single time. CDR3 DNA: TGTGCCAGTAAAAAGGGGGAGATATTAGGGGCTGAAGCTTTCTTT. Its protein product is CASKKGEILGAEAFF. This chain connects TRBV19 to TRBJ1-1; D may be TRBD1 (6 bases). Trimming removed 7 bases from V and 6 bases from J, with 21 bases in between. Germline values: CDR1 LNHDA, CDR2 SQIVND (reference sequence). There are 15 residues in the CDR3.

The V and J genes are TRBV10-2 and TRBJ2-7; 11 positions agree with TRBD2. The CDR3 length is 14 residues. CDR1 and CDR2 (germline): WSHSY, SAAADI. V gave up 6 bases and J gave up 4 bases; unmatched junction bases: 5. The CDR3 loop is CASRDSGRAYEQYF. CDR3 in DNA: TGCGCCAGCAGGGATAGCGGGAGGGCGTACGAGCAGTACTTC.

The chain has TRBV7-9 and TRBJ1-1; D is uncertain. V was pared by 5 bases and J by 3 bases, with 13 bases between. Germline-derived CDR1 and CDR2 are SEHNR and FQNEAQ (reference sequence). The CDR3 is made up of 14 amino acids. CDR3 DNA sequence: TGTGCCAGCAGCCCTAGAACCATGGACACTGAAGCTTTCTTT. Protein: CASSPRTMDTEAFF. Full variable domain (rest looked up from reference TRBV7-9 and TRBJ1-1): DTGVSQNPRHKITKRGQNVTFRCDPISEHNRLYWYRQTLGQGPEFLTYFQNEAQLEKSRLLSDRFSAERPKGSFSTLEIQRTEQGDSAMYLCASSPRTMDTEAFFGQGTRLTVV.

This clone was counted a few times. The rearrangement links TRBV5-4 to TRBJ1-2; no clear D gene. The CDR3 loop spans 15 amino acids. V lost 0 bases and J lost 7, with 16 bases in between. CDR1 and CDR2 from the germline V gene are SGHNT and YYREEE (reference sequence). In nucleotides, the CDR3 is TGTGCCAGCAGCTTGGCCGGTGTCCGGGGTGCTGGCTACACCTTC. The encoded protein is CASSLAGVRGAGYTF.

CDR3 sequence (DNA): TGTGCCAGCAGCCCAATTACCGGGGAGCTGTTTTTT. Its protein is CASSPITGELFF. The rearrangement joins TRBV11-3 to TRBJ2-2; D uncertain. Germline CDR1 and CDR2: SGHNT and YENEEA. The CDR3 has 12 residues. The V end was cut by 5 bases, the J end by 5 bases, with 6 bases between.

The chain couples TRBV6-5 to TRBJ1-1; D is unclear. V dropped 6 bases and J dropped 11 bases, with 16 bases sitting between them. Germline lookup yields CDR1 MNHEY and CDR2 SVGAGI. The CDR3 contains 12 residues. The CDR3 sequence is CASSETPSHAFF. DNA of the CDR3: TGTGCCAGCAGCGAAACTCCTTCGCACGCTTTCTTT.

This sequence joins TRBV30 and TRBJ1-2; TRBD1 matches at 10 bases. This CDR3 has 14 residues. Looked up from germline, CDR1 is GTSNPN and CDR2 is SVGIG (reference sequence). Losses at the gene ends were 5 bases for V and 4 bases for J; bases not matched to a gene: 7. CDR3 sequence (DNA): TGTGCCTGGGGGGAGACAGGGGGCGCCTATGGCTACACCTTC. This sequence encodes CAWGETGGAYGYTF.

The chain couples TRBV6-1 to TRBJ2-7; no firm D call. The germline CDR1 and CDR2 sequences are MNHNS and SASEGT. The CDR3 sequence is 12 residues long. The ends were cut back, 0 bases at V and 13 bases at J, with 13 bases in the middle. CDR3 nucleotides: TGTGCCAGCAGTGAAGCGCGCAGAGGCTACTACTTC. It specifies CASSEARRGYYF.

The J gene is TRBJ2-7, the V gene TRBV6-6; the D gene is possibly TRBD2 (6 bases). Germline V gene sequence: CDR1 MNHNY, CDR2 SVGAGI (reference sequence). CDR3 length: 13 residues. Trimming took 7 bases from V and 3 from J, leaving 13 bases between them. CDR3 nucleotides: TGTGCCAGCAAGGCCGGGACTGGCTACGAGCAGTACTTC. It codes for CASKAGTGYEQYF.

In this sample, this clone turned up a few times. The chain joins TRBV7-8 to TRBJ1-4; D gene unclear. The CDR3 runs to 13 residues. With 5 bases removed from V and 5 bases from J, the gap between germline ends came to 9 bases. Germline lookup yields CDR1 SGHVS and CDR2 FQNEAQ. The CDR3 DNA reads TGTGCCAGCAGCCTGGGCCCCAATGAAAAACTGTTTTTT. It yields the protein CASSLGPNEKLFF.

This clone was recorded a few times. The chain couples TRBV19 to TRBJ1-3; a possible D gene is TRBD1 (6 bases). The germline V gene encodes CDR1 LNHDA and CDR2 SQIVND (reference sequence). The germline V and J ends were trimmed by 6 bases and 0 bases, with 15 bases remaining between them. The CDR3 runs 16 residues. The CDR3 DNA is TGTGCCAGTAGCGCCCGACAGGATTACTCTGGAAACACCATATATTTT. Amino acids: CASSARQDYSGNTIYF.

This chain uses TRBV5-6 with TRBJ1-6; D not certain. The ends were cut back, 4 bases at V and 5 bases at J, with 13 bases in the middle. Germline lookup yields CDR1 SGHDT and CDR2 YYEEEE. CDR3 size: 15 residues. The CDR3 nucleotides are TGTGCCAGCAGCCAACCCCGAACTAATAATTCACCCCTCCACTTT. It encodes CASSQPRTNNSPLHF.

This clone showed up just a few times. DNA for the CDR3: TGTGCCAGCAGCGTCGAGGAGACCCAGTACTTC. This sequence encodes CASSVEETQYF. This chain uses TRBV9 with TRBJ2-5; D call uncertain. Germline CDR1 is SGDLS and CDR2 is YYNGEE. CDR3 length: 11 amino acids. Trimming pared 2 bases from V and 5 bases from J, leaving 4 bases between.

V gene TRBV6-1 combines with J gene TRBJ2-7, with 9 bases aligning to TRBD1. From germline, CDR1 is MNHNS and CDR2 SASEGT. The CDR3 contains 15 residues. Trimming took 3 bases from V and 0 from J; bases not matched to a gene: 3. The CDR3 DNA reads TGTGCCAGCAGTGAGGGACAGGGCAACTCCTACGAGCAGTACTTC. This translates into CASSEGQGNSYEQYF.

The chain links TRBV6-1 to TRBJ2-7; TRBD1 agrees at 10 bases. The germline CDR1 and CDR2 sequences are MNHNS and SASEGT. V lost 4 bases to trimming and J lost 7 bases; unmatched junction nucleotides: 13. CDR3 length: 16 amino acids. Here the CDR3 reads CASSGKNRDRGQEQYF. The CDR3 DNA is TGTGCCAGCAGTGGTAAGAACCGGGACAGGGGCCAAGAGCAGTACTTC.

This rearrangement joins TRBV4-1 to TRBJ2-7, with 7 bases fitting TRBD2. The CDR3 sequence is 18 residues long. Germline CDR1 MGHRA, CDR2 YSYEKL. V dropped 0 bases and J dropped 1; count of bases not matched to a gene: 12. The CDR3 DNA reads as TGCGCCAGCAGCCAAGATCCGCAAGGACTAGGAGGGTCCTACGAGCAGTACTTC. Its protein is CASSQDPQGLGGSYEQYF.

About this clone itself: The same CDR3 can be traced to other DNA sequences in this sample. This rearrangement joins TRBV6-5 to TRBJ1-2; D remains unclear. CDR1 and CDR2 from the germline V gene are MNHEY and SVGAGI. Trimming shortened V by 6 bases and J by 5 bases, and 10 bases separated the two germline ends. CDR3 length: 12 residues. The CDR3 DNA is TGTGCCAGCAGAACGGTGTTGTATGGCTACACCTTC. Encoded protein: CASRTVLYGYTF.

The rearrangement joins TRBV6-5 to TRBJ2-7; perhaps TRBD2 as D (6 bases). Trimming pared 4 bases from V and 0 bases from J, leaving 10 bases between. CDR3 size: 14 residues. The germline V gene encodes CDR1 MNHEY and CDR2 SVGAGI. The CDR3 nucleotides read TGTGCCAGCAGTTTGACTAGAGTCTCCTACGAGCAGTACTTC. Translated, it gives CASSLTRVSYEQYF.

There are a few counts of this clone. The chain recombines TRBV19 with TRBJ1-6, with a tentative D call TRBD1 (5 bases). From germline, CDR1 is LNHDA and CDR2 SQIVND (reference sequence). CDR3 length equals 15 residues. Trimming pared 10 bases from V and 10 bases from J, leaving 23 bases between. CDR3 in DNA: TGTGCCAACACCGTGGGGGGGAGTATACGGTCACCCCTCCACTTT. This encodes CANTVGGSIRSPLHF.

The CDR3, as DNA: TGTGCCAGCAGCTTGCGGGGACAGGGGAACTCACCCCTCCACTTT. Its protein product is CASSLRGQGNSPLHF. V gene TRBV7-6 combines with J gene TRBJ1-6; 10 nucleotides agree with TRBD1. Per germline, CDR1 SGHVS and CDR2 FNYEAQ. CDR3 size: 15 residues. Unmatched junction bases numbered 6, after V lost 3 bases and J lost 10 bases.

J is TRBJ2-1 and V is TRBV23-1; D call uncertain. TRBV23-1 falls under the ORF class, with uncertain function. The germline V and J ends were trimmed by 0 bases and 3 bases, with 12 bases remaining between them. The CDR3 has 16 residues. The CDR3 DNA follows: TGCGCCAGCAGTCAATCGAGCAATCTCTTCTACAATGAGCAGTTCTTC. Protein product: CASSQSSNLFYNEQFF.

The chain carries TRBV19 and TRBJ2-1; TRBD2 aligns across 12 bases. V shed 1 base and J 9 bases; nucleotides not matched to a gene: 7. The germline V gene encodes CDR1 LNHDA and CDR2 SQIVND (reference sequence). This CDR3 contains 16 residues. The chain's CDR3 is CASSIGTSGTRGEQFF. The DNA of the CDR3 is TGTGCCAGTAGTATAGGGACTAGCGGGACTAGGGGTGAGCAGTTCTTC.

The chain combines TRBV10-3 with TRBJ2-5; 8 bases map to TRBD2. CDR3 size: 15 residues. V was clipped by 2 bases and J by 2 bases; unmatched bases: 4. Germline V lookup: CDR1 ENHRY, CDR2 SYGVKD. For the CDR3, the DNA is TGTGCCATCAGTGAGGGCAGCGGGGGACAAGAGACCCAGTACTTC. Its protein product is CAISEGSGGQETQYF.

The genes are TRBV5-1 and TRBJ2-7; D gene uncertain. Germline V gives CDR1 SGHRS, CDR2 YFSETQ. The CDR3 covers 15 residues. Between the trimmed V and J ends, which lost 3 bases and 2 bases, there was a span of 15 bases. The CDR3 DNA reads TGCGCCAGCAGCTACCTTAGCACTCCTCCCTACGAGCAGTACTTC. Its protein is CASSYLSTPPYEQYF.

The genes are TRBV9 and TRBJ1-1, with a possible D match to TRBD1 (6 bases). The CDR3 runs to 16 residues. Trimming left V 0 bases short and J 1 base short, with 13 bases between. CDR1 is SGDLS and CDR2 is YYNGEE in the germline V gene. The chain's CDR3 is CASSVDPGVKNTEAFF. CDR3 DNA: TGTGCCAGCAGCGTAGACCCAGGGGTAAAGAACACTGAAGCTTTCTTT.

This rearrangement joins TRBV7-6 to TRBJ2-1, with D tentatively TRBD1 (6 bases). The V gene's germline CDR1 is SGHVS and CDR2 FNYEAQ. V lost 5 bases to trimming and J lost 10 bases, with 9 bases between them. The CDR3 is 11 residues long. CDR3 in DNA: TGTGCCAGCAGCCCGGGGACAGAGCAGTTCTTC. Translated: CASSPGTEQFF.

This chain connects TRBV7-8 to TRBJ2-7, with D unclear. The CDR3 is 13 amino acids. Germline lookup yields CDR1 SGHVS and CDR2 FQNEAQ. The V end lost 3 bases, the J end lost 1 base, and 7 bases lay between the germline ends. CDR3 DNA sequence: TGTGCCAGCAGCTTCCAGGTTTCCTACGAGCAGTACTTC. Protein: CASSFQVSYEQYF.